This T cell receptor beta chain derives from a study of T cells after yellow fever vaccination. TCRdb passed the 5' RACE reads through MiXCR, listing each CDR3 protein once. Among fewer than 400,000 distinct CDR3 sequences listed, about 6% were seen once. The CDR3 is made up of 15 amino acids. CDR1 is LGHNT and CDR2 is FRNRAP in the germline V gene. V gave up 5 bases and J gave up 6 bases; unmatched junction bases: 11. The clonotype comes from a man aged 30 to 45 who received the YFV17D yellow fever vaccine. The rearrangement links TRBV12-5 to TRBJ2-3, with 7 bases identical to TRBD2. Specimen: PBMCs, collected 5 days after the yellow fever booster vaccination. CDR3 loop: CASGPAAGVSDTQYF. The CDR3 DNA is TGTGCTAGTGGTCCCGCGGCGGGGGTTTCCGATACGCAGTATTTT.